This is a list of T cell receptor beta chains from one sample in a study of cytomegalovirus exposure and HLA in healthy donors. Clones were sequenced by immunoSEQ multiplex PCR, and TCRdb holds only the in-frame ones, with some missing. In the table there are about 160,000 clones, around 76% of which are singletons. Specimen: PBMCs. The receptors were gathered from a girl aged 10 to 17 in good health and CMV-seropositive. Both conserved end residues are trimmed from each CDR3. The listing skips clone size in some rows; elsewhere it reads once, few, many or a size class.

>NA|TRBV28|TRBJ1-5
ASRMTGARNRPQH
>NA|TRBV4-1|TRBJ2-7
ASSQASGTVTYEQY
>NA|TRBV5-1|TRBJ2-7
ASSLERTSGFAYEQY
>NA|TRBV7-8|TRBJ1-2
ASSLTSGILGGYT
>NA|TRBV4-3|TRBJ1-2
ASSQALQGAPNGYT
>NA|TRBV5-1|TRBJ2-1
ASSRLAASAGGNYNEQF
>NA|TRBV27|TRBJ1-1
ASRGRGRTEAF
>NA|TRBV2|TRBJ1-1
ASRMNTEEAF
>few|TRBV7-3|TRBJ2-3
ASSLDGSGDTQY
>NA|TRBV6-6|TRBJ2-5
ASSTWTGVQETQY
>NA|TRBV28|TRBJ1-1
ASSFGWTGGFSEAF
>NA|TRBV10-2|TRBJ1-4
ASGTGILEKLF
>NA|TRBV30|TRBJ1-4
ACFVDRVIPNEKLF
>NA|TRBV5-1|TRBJ1-1
ASSWAEGSTEAF
>NA|TRBV9|TRBJ1-5
ASSVVSGGSQH
>NA|TRBV28|TRBJ1-4
ASSSRIGDGEKLF
>NA|TRBV5-1|TRBJ1-2
ASSPLDRSYGYT
>NA|TRBV7-9|TRBJ2-7
ASSLRDRGPYEQY
>NA|TRBV19|TRBJ2-1
ASSILGLQGTEQF
>once|TRBV6-6|TRBJ2-7
ASSAGQGAEQY
>few|TRBV14|TRBJ2-4
ASSRYRASGVAVAKNIQY
>NA|TRBV19|TRBJ2-3
ASSATPGGGSTDTQY
>NA|TRBV7-9|TRBJ1-1
ASIPGVNTEAF
>NA|TRBV14|TRBJ2-1
ASSQEKEVGEGLAGSNANEQF
>NA|TRBV27|TRBJ2-1
ASSLYTGPNEQF
>NA|TRBV14|TRBJ2-7
ASSQGQGRRNEQY
>NA|TRBV19|TRBJ1-4
ASSKNRSPATNEKLF
>few|TRBV6-5|TRBJ2-2
ASTRARREGELF
>few|TRBV27|TRBJ2-3
ASSPPSSGLSTDTQY
>NA|TRBV7-8|TRBJ2-5
ASSLTLSAGGSETQY
>few|TRBV6-5|TRBJ1-2
ASSYSENYGYT
>NA|TRBV7-9|TRBJ1-1
ASSSLGGGRTTEAF
>NA|TRBV11-2|TRBJ2-2
ASSLVVSNTGELF
>NA|TRBV19|TRBJ1-4
ASSIAGLGEKLF
>NA|TRBV7-9|TRBJ2-1
ASSIGRGFAFKF
>NA|TRBV7-2|TRBJ2-1
ASSLVRASGILYNEQF
>NA|TRBV10-3|TRBJ2-1
AIRSGTGPYNEQF
>NA|TRBV28|TRBJ2-7
ASSLSPGQFSSYEQY
>NA|TRBV11-3|TRBJ2-5
ASSPGVGGQETQY
>NA|TRBV7-2|TRBJ2-5
ASSLNGGGGETQY
>NA|TRBV21-1|TRBJ2-3
ASSLAGGHTDTQY
>NA|TRBV28|TRBJ2-1
ASSPGTFREQF
>once|TRBV27|TRBJ2-7
ASSRRPTRLAEPYEQY
>NA|TRBV10-3|TRBJ2-5
AISESTSGQETQY
>NA|TRBV27|TRBJ2-3
ASSLEGQVSTDTQY
>NA|TRBV11-3|TRBJ2-7
ASSPPGGQVQY
>NA|TRBV6-5|TRBJ2-7
ASSYSSPGNSYEQY
>few|TRBV29-1|TRBJ1-1
SGRPGNTEAF